Listed here is a single T cell receptor (beta chain). This specimen comes from a study of early T cells in non-severe SARS-CoV-2 infection. Study-wide context: Sequenced material consisted of bulk RNA (from unsorted whole blood), and chains were unpaired.

The CDR3 covers 13 residues. V lost 3 bases to trimming and J lost 6 bases, with 9 bases between them. CDR1 LNHNV and CDR2 YYDKDF come from the germline V gene (reference sequence). Unique molecular identifiers (one per individual cDNA molecule) were attached. From the 5' RACE reads, TCRdb called clonotypes with MiXCR, one entry per CDR3 protein. The sample includes roughly 62,000 distinct CDR3 sequences, about 8.4% of them seen just once. The sample consisted of whole blood. The sequence came from an adult who was a healthcare worker with PCR-confirmed SARS-CoV-2 infection or an uninfected control (not recorded which). The chain links TRBV15 to TRBJ2-1, with a possible D match to TRBD2 (6 bases). The CDR3 spells CATSRGAGNEQFF. In nucleotides, the CDR3 is TGTGCCACCAGCAGGGGAGCGGGCAATGAGCAGTTCTTC.